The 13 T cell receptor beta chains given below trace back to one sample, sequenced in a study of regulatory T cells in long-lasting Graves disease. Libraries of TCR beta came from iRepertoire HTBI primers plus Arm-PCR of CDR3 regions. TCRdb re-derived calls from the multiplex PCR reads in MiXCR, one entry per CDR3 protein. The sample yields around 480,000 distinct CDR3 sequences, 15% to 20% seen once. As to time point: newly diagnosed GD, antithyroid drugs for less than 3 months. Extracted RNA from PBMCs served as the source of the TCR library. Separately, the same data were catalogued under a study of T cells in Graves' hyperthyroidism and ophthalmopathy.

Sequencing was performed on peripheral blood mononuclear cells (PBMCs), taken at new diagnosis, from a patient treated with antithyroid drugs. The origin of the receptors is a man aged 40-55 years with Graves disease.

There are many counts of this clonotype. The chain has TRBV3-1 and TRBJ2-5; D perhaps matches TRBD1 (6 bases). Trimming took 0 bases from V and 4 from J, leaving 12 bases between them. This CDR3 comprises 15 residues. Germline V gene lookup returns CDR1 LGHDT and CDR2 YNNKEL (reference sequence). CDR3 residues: CASSQEGARGETQYF. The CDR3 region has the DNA TGTGCCAGCAGCCAAGAAGGAGCCAGGGGAGAGACCCAGTACTTC.

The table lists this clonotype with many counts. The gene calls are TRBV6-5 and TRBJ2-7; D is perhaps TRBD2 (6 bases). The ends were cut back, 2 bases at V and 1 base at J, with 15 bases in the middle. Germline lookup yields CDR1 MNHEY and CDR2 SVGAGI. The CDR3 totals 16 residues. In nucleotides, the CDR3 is TGTGCCAGCAGTTACCCCGCTATAGCGGAATCCTACGAGCAGTACTTC. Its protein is CASSYPAIAESYEQYF.

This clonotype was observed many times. DNA of the CDR3: TGCGCCAGCAGAAAGACTAGCGGCCTCTCCTACGAGCAGTACTTC. Amino acids: CASRKTSGLSYEQYF. This chain connects TRBV5-1 to TRBJ2-7; 9 positions agree with TRBD2. CDR1 SGHRS and CDR2 YFSETQ come from the germline V gene. This CDR3 comprises 15 residues. J gave up 0 bases and V 5 bases, and 6 bases lay outside the gene matches.

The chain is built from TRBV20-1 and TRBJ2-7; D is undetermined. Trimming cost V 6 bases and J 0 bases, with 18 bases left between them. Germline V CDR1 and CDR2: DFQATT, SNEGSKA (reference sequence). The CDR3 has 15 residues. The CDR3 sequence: CSAYTIDTSSYEQYF. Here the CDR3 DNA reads TGCAGTGCGTACACCATTGACACGAGCTCCTACGAGCAGTACTTC.

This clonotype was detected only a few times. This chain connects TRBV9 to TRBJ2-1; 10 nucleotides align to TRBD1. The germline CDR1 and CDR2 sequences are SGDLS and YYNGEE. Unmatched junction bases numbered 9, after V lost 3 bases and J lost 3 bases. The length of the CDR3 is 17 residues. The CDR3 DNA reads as TGTGCCAGCAGCGCTGAAGGGGACAGGGGAATCTACAATGAGCAGTTCTTC. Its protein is CASSAEGDRGIYNEQFF.

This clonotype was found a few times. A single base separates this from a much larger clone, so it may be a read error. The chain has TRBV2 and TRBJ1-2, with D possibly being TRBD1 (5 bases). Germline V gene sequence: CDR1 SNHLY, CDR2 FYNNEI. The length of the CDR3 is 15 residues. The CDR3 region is CASSRQGKVNYGYAF. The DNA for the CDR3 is TGTGCCAGCAGTCGGCAGGGTAAAGTGAACTATGGCTACGCCTTC.

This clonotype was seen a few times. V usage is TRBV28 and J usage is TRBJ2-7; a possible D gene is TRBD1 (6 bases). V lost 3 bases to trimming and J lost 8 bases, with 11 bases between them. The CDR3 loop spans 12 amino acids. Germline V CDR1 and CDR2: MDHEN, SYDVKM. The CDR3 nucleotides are TGTGCCAGCAGTTTCTTCCAGGGGCAGCAGTACTTC. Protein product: CASSFFQGQQYF.

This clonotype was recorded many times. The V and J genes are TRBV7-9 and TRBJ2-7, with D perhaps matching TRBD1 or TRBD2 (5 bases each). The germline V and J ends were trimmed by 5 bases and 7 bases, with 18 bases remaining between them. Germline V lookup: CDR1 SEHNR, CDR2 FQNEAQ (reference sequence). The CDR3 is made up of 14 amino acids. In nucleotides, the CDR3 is TGTGCCAGCAGCGACCTGGGACGGGCGCCAGAGCAGTACTTC. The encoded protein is CASSDLGRAPEQYF. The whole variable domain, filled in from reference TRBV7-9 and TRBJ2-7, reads DTGVSQNPRHKITKRGQNVTFRCDPISEHNRLYWYRQTLGQGPEFLTYFQNEAQLEKSRLLSDRFSAERPKGSFSTLEIQRTEQGDSAMYLCASSDLGRAPEQYFGPGTRLTVT.

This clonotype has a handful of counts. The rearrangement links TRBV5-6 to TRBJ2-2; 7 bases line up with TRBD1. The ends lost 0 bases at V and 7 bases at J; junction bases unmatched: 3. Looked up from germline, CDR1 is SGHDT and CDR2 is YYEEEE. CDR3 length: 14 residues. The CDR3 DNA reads TGTGCCAGCAGCTTGGGGGACAGTCGCGGGGAGCTGTTTTTT. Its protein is CASSLGDSRGELFF.

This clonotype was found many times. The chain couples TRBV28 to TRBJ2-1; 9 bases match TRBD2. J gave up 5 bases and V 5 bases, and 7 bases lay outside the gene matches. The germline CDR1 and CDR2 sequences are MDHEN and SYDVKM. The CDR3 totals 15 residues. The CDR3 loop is CASSPGTSLHNEQFF. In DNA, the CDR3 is TGTGCCAGCAGTCCAGGGACTAGCCTCCACAATGAGCAGTTCTTC.

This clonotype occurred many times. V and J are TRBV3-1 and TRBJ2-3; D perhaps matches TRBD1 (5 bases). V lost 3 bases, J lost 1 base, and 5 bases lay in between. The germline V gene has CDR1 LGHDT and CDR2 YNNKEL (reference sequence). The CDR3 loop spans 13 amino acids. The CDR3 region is CASSHRGTDTQYF. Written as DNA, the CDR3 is TGTGCCAGCAGCCACAGGGGCACAGATACGCAGTATTTT.

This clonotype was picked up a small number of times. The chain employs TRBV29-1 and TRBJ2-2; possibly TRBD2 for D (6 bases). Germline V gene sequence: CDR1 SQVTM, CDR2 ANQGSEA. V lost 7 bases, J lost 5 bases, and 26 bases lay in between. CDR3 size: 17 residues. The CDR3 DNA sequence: TGCAGCGATGACGGGGGTCACACAATAGAAAGAACCGGGGAGCTGTTTTTT. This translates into CSDDGGHTIERTGELFF.

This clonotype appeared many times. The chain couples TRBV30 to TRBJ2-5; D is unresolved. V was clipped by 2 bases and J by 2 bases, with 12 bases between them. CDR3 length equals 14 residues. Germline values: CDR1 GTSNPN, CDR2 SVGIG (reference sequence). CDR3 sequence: CAWSTDTTQETQYF. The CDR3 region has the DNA TGTGCCTGGAGTACCGATACTACTCAAGAGACCCAGTACTTC. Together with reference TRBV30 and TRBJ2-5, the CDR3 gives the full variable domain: SQTIHQWPATLVQPVGSPLSLECTVEGTSNPNLYWYRQAAGRGLQLLFYSVGIGQISSEVPQNLSASRPQDRQFILSSKKLLLSDSGFYLCAWSTDTTQETQYFGPGTRLLVL.